The 25 T cell receptor beta chains below all came from one sample that was sequenced in a study of blood T cell repertoires in COVID-19. Clones were read by immunoSEQ multiplex PCR, and TCRdb kept only the in-frame ones, dropping some. This table has fewer than 350,000 clones, roughly 85% appearing once. The specimen was peripheral blood. These receptors originate from a human donor in a cohort sampled during active COVID-19.

This clone appeared a few times. The chain couples TRBV29-1 to TRBJ2-1, with D tentatively TRBD1 (6 bases). The V end lost 4 bases, the J end lost 7 bases, and 17 bases lay between the germline ends. CDR3 length equals 14 residues. Germline CDR1 and CDR2: SQVTM and ANQGSEA. The CDR3: CSVARDKRFNEQFF. In DNA, the CDR3 is TGCAGCGTTGCCCGGGACAAGAGATTTAATGAGCAGTTCTTC.

The chain carries TRBV7-9 and TRBJ2-4, with D perhaps TRBD1 (5 bases). V dropped 5 bases and J dropped 3 bases, with 11 bases sitting between them. CDR3 length: 14 amino acids. Germline V gene data show CDR1 as SEHNR and CDR2 as FQNEAQ (reference sequence). The CDR3, as DNA: TGTGCCAGCAGCCCCGGACACTACAAAAACATTCAGTACTTC. Encoded protein: CASSPGHYKNIQYF.

The rearrangement links TRBV30 to TRBJ2-1, with 9 bases lining up with TRBD1. The V segment lost 0 bases and the J segment 6 bases; nucleotides outside the gene matches: 9. Germline lookup yields CDR1 GTSNPN and CDR2 SVGIG (reference sequence). CDR3 length equals 16 residues. The CDR3 region is CAWSVSRTGVGNEQFF. The CDR3 DNA follows: TGTGCCTGGAGTGTATCCCGGACAGGGGTGGGCAATGAGCAGTTCTTC.

The chain recombines TRBV27 with TRBJ2-1, with a possible D match to TRBD1 (6 bases). The CDR3 length is 12 residues. With 5 bases removed from V and 6 bases from J, the gap between germline ends came to 8 bases. CDR1 MNHEY and CDR2 SMNVEV come from the germline V gene (reference sequence). CDR3 bases: TGTGCCAGCAGTGTCAGGGGCAATGAGCAGTTCTTC. Its translation: CASSVRGNEQFF.

V usage is TRBV2 and J usage is TRBJ1-2; the match to TRBD1 covers 8 bases. The V segment lost 7 bases and the J segment 4 bases; nucleotides outside the gene matches: 11. There are 15 residues in the CDR3. Germline V gene lookup returns CDR1 SNHLY and CDR2 FYNNEI. The CDR3 sequence: CASNTRTGFSYGYTF. The CDR3 DNA is TGTGCCAGCAATACCCGGACAGGGTTCAGCTATGGCTACACCTTC.

This clone is a singleton in its sample. This chain links TRBV9 with TRBJ2-7, with TRBD1 matching over 9 bases. The ends lost 0 bases at V and 6 bases at J; junction bases unmatched: 7. The CDR3 sequence is 15 residues long. In germline, CDR1 is SGDLS, CDR2 YYNGEE. CDR3: CASSVAWDRDGEQYF. In DNA form, the CDR3 reads TGTGCCAGCAGCGTAGCATGGGACAGGGACGGCGAGCAGTACTTC.

The chain employs TRBV18 and TRBJ2-1, with 9 bases aligning to TRBD1. The CDR3 contains 15 residues. The germline gives CDR1 KGHSH, CDR2 LQKENI. Germline trimming cut 2 bases from V and 6 bases from J; bases unmatched to any gene: 5. CDR3 DNA sequence: TGTGCCAGCTCACCAGTACAGGGGGCTGTCAATGAGCAGTTCTTC. This codes for CASSPVQGAVNEQFF.

This clone was recorded once. CDR3 sequence (DNA): TGTGCCACCTTGCAGGGAGGTACAGATACGCAGTATTTT. Amino acid sequence: CATLQGGTDTQYF. The genes are TRBV24-1 and TRBJ2-3, with D possibly matching TRBD2 (6 bases). Trimming pared 9 bases from V and 3 bases from J, leaving 12 bases between. Germline V CDR1 and CDR2: KGHDR, SFDVKD. The CDR3 has 13 amino acids.

The chain combines TRBV12-5 with TRBJ2-1; 10 bases agree with TRBD1. The CDR3 contains 16 residues. From germline, CDR1 is LGHNT and CDR2 FRNRAP. V lost 7 bases to trimming and J lost 10 bases; unmatched junction nucleotides: 16. This chain's CDR3 is CASAALPGQGSEEQFF. DNA for the CDR3: TGTGCTAGTGCCGCTCTACCGGGACAGGGGTCAGAGGAGCAGTTCTTC.

CDR3 protein: CASSPTSGGVYF. CDR3 nucleotide sequence: TGTGCCAGCAGCCCGACTAGCGGGGGGGTGTACTTC. The chain joins TRBV14 to TRBJ2-7; the match to TRBD2 covers 14 bases. This CDR3 contains 12 residues. V lost 4 bases to trimming and J lost 12 bases; unmatched junction nucleotides: 2. Germline CDR1 and CDR2: SGHDN and FVKESK.

V is TRBV5-4 and J is TRBJ2-3; 13 nucleotides line up with TRBD2. This CDR3 contains 16 residues. Germline V gene sequence: CDR1 SGHNT, CDR2 YYREEE (reference sequence). With V trimmed by 4 bases and J by 1 base, 3 bases remained unmatched. CDR3 loop: CASSTGTSGGTDTQYF. For the CDR3, the DNA is TGTGCCAGCAGCACCGGGACTAGCGGGGGCACAGATACGCAGTATTTT.

This clone came up once. This chain joins TRBV7-3 and TRBJ2-7; 9 nucleotides agree with TRBD1. Trimming took 5 bases from V and 4 from J; bases not matched to a gene: 12. The CDR3 has 16 residues. Germline-derived CDR1 and CDR2 are SGHTA and FQGTGA. The DNA for the CDR3 is TGTGCCAGCAGCCCCCAACCACAGGGGGCACGGTACGAGCAGTACTTC. Encoded protein: CASSPQPQGARYEQYF.

The chain uses TRBV20-1 and TRBJ1-6; tentatively, D is TRBD1 (5 bases). The CDR3 consists of 11 residues. Germline values: CDR1 DFQATT, CDR2 SNEGSKA (reference sequence). Trimming cost V 6 bases and J 7 bases, with 7 bases left between them. The DNA for the CDR3 is TGCAGTGCGGCAGGGAATTCACCCCTCCACTTT. It codes for CSAAGNSPLHF.

The V gene is TRBV5-4, the J gene TRBJ2-5, with no clear D. The length of the CDR3 is 14 residues. Per the germline V gene, CDR1 is SGHNT and CDR2 is YYREEE (reference sequence). Trimming cost V 0 bases and J 1 base, with 7 bases left between them. In DNA, the CDR3 is TGTGCCAGCAGCTTGGCCTCCGGCCAAGAGACCCAGTACTTC. Residues: CASSLASGQETQYF.

The chain is built from TRBV3-1 (or the pseudogene TRBV3-2) and TRBJ2-4, with a tentative D call TRBD1 (5 bases). Germline assignment: CDR1 LGHDT and CDR2 YNNKEL (reference sequence). CDR3 length: 15 amino acids. Trimming stripped 4 bases from V and 6 bases from J, with 16 bases between. The DNA for the CDR3 is TGTGCCAGCAGCCCCGAACAGGTGTTTATAAACATTCAGTACTTC. As protein: CASSPEQVFINIQYF.

The DNA for the CDR3 is TGTGCCAGCAGTTATTACGGGGGACCCCAAGAGACCCAGTACTTC. Amino acids: CASSYYGGPQETQYF. The J gene is TRBJ2-5, the V gene TRBV6-2 or TRBV6-3; tentatively, D is TRBD2 (6 bases). The CDR3 contains 15 residues. V was clipped by 3 bases and J by 1 base, with 12 bases between them. The V gene's germline CDR1 is MNHEY and CDR2 SVGEGT.

V usage is TRBV7-9 and J usage is TRBJ1-1; D is perhaps TRBD1 (5 bases). Germline loops: CDR1 SEHNR, CDR2 FQNEAQ (reference sequence). The CDR3 length is 13 residues. Deletions cut 5 bases from V and 7 bases from J, with 14 bases between. CDR3 in DNA: TGTGCCAGCAGCAAAATTCAGGGTAATGAAGCTTTCTTT. It translates to CASSKIQGNEAFF. The variable domain in full, completed from reference TRBV7-9 and TRBJ1-1, reads DTGVSQNPRHKITKRGQNVTFRCDPISEHNRLYWYRQTLGQGPEFLTYFQNEAQLEKSRLLSDRFSAERPKGSFSTLEIQRTEQGDSAMYLCASSKIQGNEAFFGQGTRLTVV.

This sequence joins TRBV7-6 and TRBJ1-2, with 7 positions matching TRBD1. J gave up 0 bases and V 5 bases, and 12 bases lay outside the gene matches. Germline loops: CDR1 SGHVS, CDR2 FNYEAQ. CDR3 size: 17 residues. Here the CDR3 DNA reads TGTGCCAGCAGCCCAGGGGGTGCGGCAGAAGCTAACTATGGCTACACCTTC. As protein: CASSPGGAAEANYGYTF. The full variable domain, completed using reference TRBV7-6 and TRBJ1-2, is GAGVSQSPRYKVTKRGQDVALRCDPISGHVSLYWYRQALGQGPEFLTYFNYEAQQDKSGLPNDRFSAERPEGSISTLTIQRTEQRDSAMYRCASSPGGAAEANYGYTFGSGTRLTVV.

CDR3 in DNA: TGTGCCAGCAGCTCGGAACAGGGGAACTATGGCTACACCTTC. Translation gives CASSSEQGNYGYTF. The chain uses TRBV5-6 and TRBJ1-2; TRBD1 aligns across 7 bases. Germline CDR1 reads SGHDT; CDR2 reads YYEEEE. Unmatched junction bases numbered 4, after V lost 3 bases and J lost 2 bases. The CDR3 spans 14 residues.

There are a few counts of this clone. This chain joins TRBV18 and TRBJ1-4; D gene unclear. The germline CDR1 and CDR2 sequences are KGHSH and LQKENI. Trimming stripped 3 bases from V and 7 bases from J, with 9 bases between. The CDR3 sequence is 13 residues long. DNA of the CDR3: TGTGCCAGCTCACCTACTCCGCGTGAAAAACTGTTTTTT. Translating gives CASSPTPREKLFF.

This clone was seen only a few times. This sequence joins TRBV4-1 and TRBJ1-1, with TRBD1 as a possible D gene (5 bases). CDR3 length equals 17 residues. Germline V gene sequence: CDR1 MGHRA, CDR2 YSYEKL. Trimming took off 0 bases at V and 3 bases at J, with 17 bases between the two ends. The CDR3 loop reads CASSQDSGTSYYTEAFF. The CDR3 DNA sequence: TGCGCCAGCAGCCAAGATAGCGGGACGTCGTACTACACTGAAGCTTTCTTT.

The chain recombines TRBV7-9 with TRBJ1-2, with TRBD1 identical over 8 bases. This CDR3 contains 13 residues. V shed 4 bases and J 8 bases; nucleotides not matched to a gene: 6. CDR1 and CDR2 from the germline V gene are SEHNR and FQNEAQ (reference sequence). DNA of the CDR3: TGTGCCAGCAGCTCTCAGGGGGCCGACGGCTACACCTTC. Its protein product is CASSSQGADGYTF.

This clone was counted once. This sequence joins TRBV27 and TRBJ2-1, with 12 nucleotides matching TRBD2. The trim removed 8 bases at V and 6 bases at J, leaving 11 bases unmatched. The length of the CDR3 is 16 residues. The germline V gene encodes CDR1 MNHEY and CDR2 SMNVEV (reference sequence). DNA for the CDR3: TGTGCCAGCTTGGGACTAGCGGGTTCACCCCGCAATGAGCAGTTCTTC. Residues: CASLGLAGSPRNEQFF.

The chain links TRBV11-1 to TRBJ1-1, with D possibly matching TRBD1 (5 bases). This CDR3 is 11 amino acids long. Germline values: CDR1 SGHAT, CDR2 FQDESV (reference sequence). Trimming cost V 8 bases and J 11 bases, with 15 bases left between them. The CDR3 loop is CASAGAGTAFF. Written as DNA, the CDR3 is TGTGCCAGCGCCGGAGCGGGGACTGCTTTCTTT.

This clone has only one observation. The chain is built from TRBV5-8 and TRBJ2-1; D unresolved. Germline V gives CDR1 SGHTS, CDR2 YDEGEE. The length of the CDR3 is 13 residues. Between the trimmed V and J ends, which lost 0 bases and 3 bases, there was a span of 4 bases. The CDR3 DNA reads as TGTGCCAGCAGCTTGGACAGCTACAATGAGCAGTTCTTC. It codes for CASSLDSYNEQFF.